The 14 T cell receptor beta chains listed next were all sequenced from one sample in a study of T cell repertoires in cytomegalovirus infection. TCRdb ran MiXCR on the reads and lists one entry per CDR3 protein. Of 560,000 or so distinct CDR3 sequences listed, approximately 15% are singletons. The sample comprised CD8+ T cells from PBMCs. These receptors all come from a human donor in good health (CMV status not recorded). Some clones in this sample may be carry-over from other donors' samples.

The genes are TRBV27 and TRBJ2-1; no definite D call. The CDR3 is 14 amino acids. With 7 bases removed from V and 5 bases from J, the gap between germline ends came to 15 bases. Germline assignment: CDR1 MNHEY and CDR2 SMNVEV (reference sequence). The CDR3: CASTPQGTNNEQFF. As DNA, the CDR3 is TGTGCCAGCACCCCTCAAGGCACAAACAATGAGCAGTTCTTC.

This rearrangement joins TRBV9 to TRBJ2-1; the D gene is possibly TRBD2 (5 bases). CDR1 and CDR2 (germline): SGDLS, YYNGEE. The CDR3 sequence is 16 residues long. The germline V and J ends were trimmed by 0 bases and 4 bases, with 14 bases remaining between them. The CDR3 sequence is CASSVEWRLPYNEQFF. The CDR3 nucleotides are TGTGCCAGCAGCGTAGAGTGGAGGTTACCGTACAATGAGCAGTTCTTC. Combining the CDR3 with reference TRBV9 and TRBJ2-1 gives the whole variable domain DSGVTQTPKHLITATGQRVTLRCSPRSGDLSVYWYQQSLDQGLQFLIQYYNGEERAKGNILERFSAQQFPDLHSELNLSSLELGDSALYFCASSVEWRLPYNEQFFGPGTRLTVL.

About this clonotype itself: This likely reflects a read error, since a far larger clone is one base away. The chain links TRBV7-4 to TRBJ2-7, with D unclear. This CDR3 has 12 amino acids. Germline CDR1 SGHVT, CDR2 SQSDAQ. CDR3 in amino acids: CANSADGYEQYF. DNA of the CDR3: TGTGCCAACAGCGCCGACGGCTACGAGCAGTACTTC. Drawing the rest from reference TRBV7-4 and TRBJ2-7, the complete variable domain is GAGVSQSPRYKVAKRGRDVALRCDSISGHVTLYWYRQTLGQGSEVLTYSQSDAQRDKSGRPSGRFSAERPERSVSTLKIQRTEQGDSAVYLCANSADGYEQYFGPGTRLTVT.

V gene TRBV27 combines with J gene TRBJ2-3; 8 positions match TRBD2. The length of the CDR3 is 15 residues. Trimming took 5 bases from V and 2 from J; bases not matched to a gene: 6. Germline lookup yields CDR1 MNHEY and CDR2 SMNVEV (reference sequence). As DNA, the CDR3 is TGTGCCAGCAGTCAAAGACTAGCGTTCACAGATACGCAGTATTTT. As protein: CASSQRLAFTDTQYF.

The genes are TRBV20-1 and TRBJ1-1; weak D call: TRBD1 (6 bases). Looked up from germline, CDR1 is DFQATT and CDR2 is SNEGSKA (reference sequence). The V end was cut by 1 base, the J end by 1 base, with 10 bases between. This CDR3 spans 14 amino acids. The CDR3 sequence is CSARGLTGNTEAFF. The CDR3 bases are TGCAGTGCTAGAGGACTGACAGGGAACACTGAAGCTTTCTTT.

This clonotype came up many times. This chain joins TRBV6-1 and TRBJ2-7; a possible D gene is TRBD1 (6 bases). The CDR3 runs 15 residues. Looked up from germline, CDR1 is MNHNS and CDR2 is SASEGT. Trimming stripped 2 bases from V and 11 bases from J, with 22 bases between. The CDR3 nucleotides read TGTGCCAGCAGTGAAAAGGTTCCGGGACACCCTTGGAAGTACTTC. Amino acids: CASSEKVPGHPWKYF.

CDR3 amino acids: CASSGSTAPYNSPLHF. In DNA, the CDR3 is TGTGCCAGCAGCGGCAGTACGGCCCCATATAATTCACCCCTCCACTTT. V is TRBV9 and J is TRBJ1-6; D ambiguous. This CDR3 has 16 residues. V was shortened by 3 bases and J by 4 bases, with 14 bases between the two germline ends. The germline V gene has CDR1 SGDLS and CDR2 YYNGEE. The whole variable domain, filled in from reference TRBV9 and TRBJ1-6, reads DSGVTQTPKHLITATGQRVTLRCSPRSGDLSVYWYQQSLDQGLQFLIQYYNGEERAKGNILERFSAQQFPDLHSELNLSSLELGDSALYFCASSGSTAPYNSPLHFGNGTRLTVT.

In its sample, this clonotype was seen a few times. The genes are TRBV2 and TRBJ2-1, with 7 bases that match TRBD2. This CDR3 region has 12 residues. V shed 9 bases and J 7 bases; nucleotides not matched to a gene: 6. Germline-derived CDR1 and CDR2 are SNHLY and FYNNEI. CDR3 sequence: CARSGTLNEQFF. Written as DNA, the CDR3 is TGTGCCAGGAGCGGGACTTTAAATGAGCAGTTCTTC.

This clonotype has at least ten counts. The chain has TRBV7-6 and TRBJ1-5; D remains unclear. Deletions cut 5 bases from V and 7 bases from J, with 21 bases between. CDR1 SGHVS and CDR2 FNYEAQ come from the germline V gene. There are 16 residues in the CDR3. CDR3 DNA: TGTGCCAGCAGCGCTAACCAGATGTCGGCTGGGCAGCCCCAGCATTTT. Protein: CASSANQMSAGQPQHF.

Notes on this clonotype: Because the CDR3's place on the DNA is in doubt, the DNA is left out and the CDR3 is given as listed by TCRdb. This rearrangement joins TRBV6-2 or TRBV6-3 to TRBJ1-2; TRBD1 was called by the table and not checked on the DNA. CDR1 is MNHEY, CDR2 SVGEGT, per germline. The CDR3 length is 14 residues, termini included. CDR3 sequence reads: CASSSSGPLYGYTF.

The chain employs TRBV4-2 and TRBJ1-1, with a weak D call TRBD1 (5 bases). The V gene's germline CDR1 is LGHNA and CDR2 YNFKEQ. V lost 2 bases and J 3 bases, leaving 10 bases between the germline ends. This CDR3 has 14 residues. In DNA form, the CDR3 reads TGTGCCAGCAGCCAATTCCTGGGGGACACTGAAGCTTTCTTT. Encoded protein: CASSQFLGDTEAFF.

This clonotype was picked up a small number of times. The chain links TRBV27 to TRBJ2-2; possibly TRBD1 for D (6 bases). Germline CDR1 MNHEY, CDR2 SMNVEV (reference sequence). The V end was cut by 8 bases, the J end by 3 bases, with 13 bases between. This CDR3 contains 14 residues. The CDR3 DNA sequence: TGTGCCAGCCGCGACAGGTCGTACACCGGGGAGCTGTTTTTT. Translation gives CASRDRSYTGELFF.

This clonotype was picked up a small number of times. A much larger clone differs from this one at a single base, so this may be a read error. The genes are TRBV6-5 and TRBJ1-1; D is unclear. The CDR3 has 12 residues. The V gene's germline CDR1 is MNHEY and CDR2 SVGAGI. The V end was cut by 2 bases, the J end by 2 bases, with 3 bases between. The CDR3 here is CASSYRNTEAFF. In nucleotides, the CDR3 is TGTGCCAGCAGTTACAGAAACACTGAAGCTTTCTTT.

The chain uses TRBV5-6 and TRBJ2-1; 14 bases align to TRBD2. With 7 bases clipped from V and 8 bases from J, the junction kept 5 bases outside the gene matches. CDR3 length: 14 amino acids. The germline gives CDR1 SGHDT, CDR2 YYEEEE. As DNA, the CDR3 is TGTGCCAGCGCGGGACTAGCGGGAGTCTATGAGCAGTTCTTC. Its translation: CASAGLAGVYEQFF.